This T cell receptor beta chain was profiled in a study of T cell responses to AZD1222 COVID-19 vaccine. A remark on this clone: Its antigen is as yet unknown.

Regarding the study as a whole: No day 14 peak samples; only post-peak repertoires were characterized. Females made up more of the donors, who were largely white British, and clonal diversity may have come out too low. Regions left unmutated in variants are reportedly the target of nearly half of spike-specific TCRs. Along spike, vaccine-associated CD4 TCRs were found throughout, with dominance at 160-218 and 743-854.

CDR3 length: 18 residues. Germline CDR1 LGHNA, CDR2 YSLEER. Losses at the gene ends were 0 bases for V and 3 bases for J; bases not matched to a gene: 7. The protocol was immunoSEQ multiplex PCR, while the TCRdb copy is restricted to in-frame clones and leaves out a portion. Of about 140,000 clones listed, about 89% are singletons. The source was peripheral blood, collected 28 days after the second dose of the MenACWY control vaccine. The rearrangement uses TRBV4-3 and TRBJ2-3; 12 bases line up with TRBD2. The sequence was obtained from an adult who received the MenACWY meningococcal vaccine as a control. The CDR3 sequence: CASSQEVPSGGATDTQYF. CDR3 in DNA: TGCGCCAGCAGCCAAGAGGTCCCTAGCGGGGGGGCAACAGATACGCAGTATTTT.